This T cell receptor (beta chain) stems from a study of CD8+ T cells in alopecia areata. Across the study: Tofacitinib was taken orally by treated patients, and the dose was 5 to 10 mg twice daily.

In each case, RNA was isolated and then reverse transcribed into cDNA as the sequencing template. Produced via immunoSEQ multiplex PCR; TCRdb's table is partial and in-frame only. The sample carries a few hundred thousand clones, 65% to 70% recorded once. Findings and limits, study-wide: Clonality in lesional scalp, especially alopecia totalis/universalis, exceeded that of normal scalp.

The CDR3 is 14 residues long. Germline CDR1 and CDR2: SNHLY and FYNNEI. V was pared by 10 bases and J by 2 bases, with 14 bases between. Individuals with alopecia areata gave both lesional scalp punch biopsies and peripheral blood for collection. As to this clone: Its antigen remains unidentified.

Material: CD4+ T cells sorted from blood, obtained at week 0. This chain uses TRBV2 with TRBJ2-2; unclear D gene. The TCR was taken from a human donor with alopecia areata. The CDR3 loop is CAIQGQANTGELFF. The CDR3 bases are TGTGCCATTCAAGGTCAGGCAAACACCGGGGAGCTGTTTTTT.